These 21 T cell receptor beta chains came from one sample sequenced in a study of shared clonotypes between healthy human individuals. CD45RO-negative, CCR7-selected cells formed the naive CD8 fraction, which excluded terminally differentiated effector memory CD45RA+ cells. Repertoires were generated with immunoSEQ multiplex PCR, while TCRdb's copy carries only in-frame clones and drops some. The data contain around 1.9 million clones, under 95% of them singletons. The specimen was naive CD8+ T cells from PBMCs. All receptors derive from a man aged 18 to 29 in good health. Some clones in this sample may be carry-over from other donors' samples.

The genes are TRBV27 and TRBJ2-7; D is perhaps TRBD2 (6 bases). V lost 6 bases and J lost 2, with 11 bases in between. The CDR3 spans 13 residues. Looked up from germline, CDR1 is MNHEY and CDR2 is SMNVEV (reference sequence). The DNA for the CDR3 is TGTGCCAGCAGCCCTAGCGCGACCTACGAGCAGTACTTC. Amino acid sequence: CASSPSATYEQYF.

The chain has TRBV11-1 and TRBJ1-1; D remains unclear. Trimming shortened V by 5 bases and J by 1 base, and 17 bases separated the two germline ends. Germline V gives CDR1 SGHAT, CDR2 FQDESV (reference sequence). This CDR3 has 16 amino acids. This CDR3 is CASSPAGPTGNTEAFF. The CDR3 DNA follows: TGTGCCAGCAGCCCCGCCGGTCCAACCGGGAACACTGAAGCTTTCTTT.

The chain is built from TRBV9 and TRBJ2-1; possible D gene TRBD2, 5 bases. This CDR3 comprises 16 residues. Looked up from germline, CDR1 is SGDLS and CDR2 is YYNGEE. Trimming shortened V by 0 bases and J by 5 bases, and 15 bases separated the two germline ends. As DNA, the CDR3 is TGTGCCAGCAGCGTAGATGCGGCTACCGGGGACAATGAGCAGTTCTTC. Translated: CASSVDAATGDNEQFF.

The CDR3 sequence: CASSSTSGRGRETQYF. DNA of the CDR3: TGTGCCAGCAGCTCGACTAGCGGGAGGGGCCGAGAGACCCAGTACTTC. V and J are TRBV7-9 and TRBJ2-5; 14 bases agree with TRBD2. The J segment lost 4 bases and the V segment lost 4 bases, leaving 5 bases of the junction unmatched. The CDR3 sequence is 16 residues long. CDR1 and CDR2 (germline): SEHNR, FQNEAQ (reference sequence).

This chain connects TRBV11-2 to TRBJ2-1; no definite D call. V was pared by 2 bases and J by 6 bases, with 11 bases between. From germline, CDR1 is SGHAT and CDR2 FQNNGV. The length of the CDR3 is 14 residues. The CDR3 sequence: CASSLSRWGNEQFF. The DNA of the CDR3 is TGTGCCAGCAGCTTATCGAGGTGGGGCAATGAGCAGTTCTTC.

This chain joins TRBV27 and TRBJ2-7, with 7 bases identical to TRBD1. The CDR3 consists of 15 residues. V gave up 2 bases and J gave up 2 bases; unmatched junction bases: 6. CDR1 is MNHEY and CDR2 is SMNVEV in the germline V gene (reference sequence). CDR3 DNA: TGTGCCAGCAGTTTAGAGAGGGGGCGCACCTACGAGCAGTACTTC. Its translation is CASSLERGRTYEQYF.

In DNA, the CDR3 is TGCAGCGTTGAAACCACGGGACGGACGAACACTGAAGCTTTCTTT. This encodes CSVETTGRTNTEAFF. The J gene is TRBJ1-1, the V gene TRBV29-1; possible D gene TRBD1, 5 bases. Germline-derived CDR1 and CDR2 are SQVTM and ANQGSEA. Trimming left V 2 bases short and J 1 base short, with 14 bases between. The CDR3 has 15 residues.

The J gene is TRBJ2-3, the V gene TRBV7-9; no definite D call. The CDR3 is 16 residues long. From germline, CDR1 is SEHNR and CDR2 FQNEAQ (reference sequence). Trimming took off 0 bases at V and 2 bases at J, with 12 bases between the two ends. The CDR3 coding sequence is TGTGCCAGCAGCTTAGCGTCAGGTGGGAACACAGATACGCAGTATTTT. The encoded protein is CASSLASGGNTDTQYF. Full variable domain (remainder filled in from reference TRBV7-9 and TRBJ2-3): DTGVSQNPRHKITKRGQNVTFRCDPISEHNRLYWYRQTLGQGPEFLTYFQNEAQLEKSRLLSDRFSAERPKGSFSTLEIQRTEQGDSAMYLCASSLASGGNTDTQYFGPGTRLTVL.

This chain uses TRBV30 with TRBJ2-7; D unresolved. This CDR3 has 16 residues. The germline V gene encodes CDR1 GTSNPN and CDR2 SVGIG (reference sequence). Trimming cost V 0 bases and J 0 bases, with 15 bases left between them. This CDR3 reads CAWSVHLALSSYEQYF. Here the CDR3 DNA reads TGTGCCTGGAGTGTACATCTCGCGTTGAGCTCCTACGAGCAGTACTTC.

This chain joins TRBV6-6 and TRBJ2-7, with D perhaps matching TRBD1 or TRBD2 (5 bases each). Trimming took off 0 bases at V and 7 bases at J, with 19 bases between the two ends. Per the germline V gene, CDR1 is MNHNY and CDR2 is SVGAGI (reference sequence). CDR3 length: 16 residues. The CDR3 region is CASSYSWDPPSSEQYF. CDR3 bases: TGTGCCAGCAGTTACTCGTGGGACCCACCAAGTAGTGAGCAGTACTTC.

The chain carries TRBV5-1 and TRBJ2-7; D possibly corresponds to TRBD2 (5 bases). The V end lost 1 base, the J end lost 5 bases, and 10 bases lay between the germline ends. Germline V gene data show CDR1 as SGHRS and CDR2 as YFSETQ. CDR3 length: 13 residues. The CDR3: CASSLRGSHEQYF. CDR3 coding DNA: TGCGCCAGCAGCTTGCGGGGTTCCCACGAGCAGTACTTC.

This clone was observed once. This sequence joins TRBV19 and TRBJ2-7, with D perhaps matching TRBD1 or TRBD2 (7 bases each). This CDR3 is 15 amino acids long. Trimming shortened V by 4 bases and J by 3 bases, and 16 bases separated the two germline ends. Germline assignment: CDR1 LNHDA and CDR2 SQIVND (reference sequence). The CDR3 sequence: CASSSGGGGIYEQYF. The DNA for the CDR3 is TGTGCCAGTAGTAGCGGGGGAGGGGGCATCTACGAGCAGTACTTC. The whole variable domain, remainder taken from reference TRBV19 and TRBJ2-7, is DGGITQSPKYLFRKEGQNVTLSCEQNLNHDAMYWYRQDPGQGLRLIYYSQIVNDFQKGDIAEGYSVSREKKESFPLTVTSAQKNPTAFYLCASSSGGGGIYEQYFGPGTRLTVT.

As regards this clone: Distinct nucleotide sequences in the sample also encode this CDR3. This chain uses TRBV9 with TRBJ2-5, with D possibly TRBD2 on 5 matching bases. The CDR3 runs 14 residues. CDR1 is SGDLS, CDR2 YYNGEE, per germline. Trimming took off 1 base at V and 0 bases at J, with 7 bases between the two ends. The CDR3 coding sequence is TGTGCCAGCAGCGTACGGGGTAACCAAGAGACCCAGTACTTC. Encoded protein: CASSVRGNQETQYF.

V and J are TRBV11-3 and TRBJ2-1, with 8 bases matching TRBD2. The germline V gene has CDR1 SGHNT and CDR2 YENEEA. Unmatched junction bases numbered 6, after V lost 2 bases and J lost 6 bases. The CDR3 covers 15 residues. The chain's CDR3 is CASSLRTSRTNEQFF. CDR3 nucleotide sequence: TGTGCCAGCAGCTTAAGGACTAGCCGAACCAATGAGCAGTTCTTC.

The chain combines TRBV27 with TRBJ2-5; perhaps TRBD1 as D (5 bases). V was pared by 5 bases and J by 7 bases, with 17 bases between. The CDR3 extends over 14 amino acids. Per germline, CDR1 MNHEY and CDR2 SMNVEV (reference sequence). This CDR3 is CASSPLRERGTQYF. In DNA form, the CDR3 reads TGTGCCAGCAGTCCCCTCAGGGAACGAGGGACCCAGTACTTC.

V is TRBV27 and J is TRBJ2-5, with D perhaps being TRBD1 or TRBD2 (5 bases each). The CDR3 has 13 amino acids. The V end was cut by 8 bases, the J end by 5 bases, with 15 bases between. Germline V gene data show CDR1 as MNHEY and CDR2 as SMNVEV (reference sequence). Here the CDR3 reads CASRQRARETQYF. In nucleotides, the CDR3 is TGTGCCAGCCGACAGAGGGCCCGGGAGACCCAGTACTTC.

The chain employs TRBV5-1 and TRBJ1-5; D unresolved. With 2 bases removed from V and 3 bases from J, the gap between germline ends came to 6 bases. The CDR3 has 13 residues. CDR1 SGHRS and CDR2 YFSETQ come from the germline V gene. Here the CDR3 reads CASSLSYNQPQHF. The CDR3 region has the DNA TGCGCCAGCAGCTTAAGTTACAATCAGCCCCAGCATTTT.

The chain joins TRBV11-2 to TRBJ1-1; D is undetermined. Germline CDR1 SGHAT, CDR2 FQNNGV. Trimming pared 2 bases from V and 7 bases from J, leaving 14 bases between. This CDR3 contains 14 residues. CDR3 sequence reads: CASSLIFLGSEAFF. Written as DNA, the CDR3 is TGTGCCAGCAGCTTAATCTTCCTGGGGAGTGAAGCTTTCTTT.

Written as DNA, the CDR3 is TGTGCCAGCAGTGGGGTCGGACAGGGGGATAACTATGGCTACACCTTC. This encodes CASSGVGQGDNYGYTF. The chain employs TRBV25-1 and TRBJ1-2; TRBD1 agrees at 10 bases. The germline V gene has CDR1 MGHDK and CDR2 SYGVNS. V was pared by 4 bases and J by 1 base, with 6 bases of the junction left unmatched. This CDR3 has 16 amino acids.

The rearrangement uses TRBV29-1 and TRBJ1-2; 8 bases fit TRBD1. Germline assignment: CDR1 SQVTM and CDR2 ANQGSEA. Trimming took 7 bases from V and 7 from J; bases not matched to a gene: 11. CDR3 length: 13 residues. This CDR3 is CSAVTGDRVGYTF. In nucleotides, the CDR3 is TGCAGCGCAGTGACAGGGGATAGGGTTGGCTACACCTTC.

The chain recombines TRBV15 with TRBJ2-7; possibly TRBD1 or TRBD2 for D (6 bases each). In germline, CDR1 is LNHNV, CDR2 YYDKDF (reference sequence). The CDR3 extends over 12 amino acids. V lost 6 bases and J lost 6, with 12 bases in between. The CDR3 loop is CATRGPGAEQYF. CDR3 sequence (DNA): TGTGCCACCAGGGGTCCGGGGGCCGAGCAGTACTTC.